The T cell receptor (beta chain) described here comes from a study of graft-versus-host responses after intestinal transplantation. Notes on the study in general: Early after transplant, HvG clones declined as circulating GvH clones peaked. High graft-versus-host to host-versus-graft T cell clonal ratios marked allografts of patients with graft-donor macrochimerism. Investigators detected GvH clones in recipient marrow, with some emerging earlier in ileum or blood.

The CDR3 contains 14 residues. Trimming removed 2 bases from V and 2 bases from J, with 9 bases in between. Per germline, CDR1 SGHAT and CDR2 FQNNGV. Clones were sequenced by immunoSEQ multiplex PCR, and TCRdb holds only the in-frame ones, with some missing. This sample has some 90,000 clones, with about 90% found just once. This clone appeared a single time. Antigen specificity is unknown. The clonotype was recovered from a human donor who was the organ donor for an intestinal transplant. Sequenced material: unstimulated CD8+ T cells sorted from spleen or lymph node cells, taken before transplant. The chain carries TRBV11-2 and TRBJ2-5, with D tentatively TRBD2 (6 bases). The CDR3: CASSLLAGQETQYF. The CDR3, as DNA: TGTGCCAGCAGCTTACTGGCGGGGCAAGAGACCCAGTACTTC. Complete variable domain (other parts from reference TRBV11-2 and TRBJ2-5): EAGVAQSPRYKIIEKRQSVAFWCNPISGHATLYWYQQILGQGPKLLIQFQNNGVVDDSQLPKDRFSAERLKGVDSTLKIQPAKLEDSAVYLCASSLLAGQETQYFGPGTRLLVL.